This TCR beta chain was retrieved from a study of T cell responses to AZD1222 COVID-19 vaccine. Broader study findings: Only a handful of people who got AZD1222 tested seropositive at baseline.

Trimming took 4 bases from V and 4 from J, leaving 15 bases between them. CDR3 size: 14 residues. Germline assignment: CDR1 SGHRS and CDR2 YFSETQ. This clone has more than one count but fewer than ten. Its antigen is unknown. Clones were sequenced by immunoSEQ multiplex PCR, and TCRdb holds only the in-frame ones, with some missing. The sample gives about 130,000 clones, around 86% of which show up once; about a fifth is in the top ten. The clonotype originates from an adult in good health. The chain combines TRBV5-1 with TRBJ2-7, with D tentatively TRBD2 (6 bases). Material: peripheral blood, obtained on day 0 of AZD1222 vaccination. The CDR3 loop is CASSAQEGPYEQYF. The CDR3 DNA reads as TGCGCCAGCAGCGCTCAGGAGGGGCCATACGAGCAGTACTTC.